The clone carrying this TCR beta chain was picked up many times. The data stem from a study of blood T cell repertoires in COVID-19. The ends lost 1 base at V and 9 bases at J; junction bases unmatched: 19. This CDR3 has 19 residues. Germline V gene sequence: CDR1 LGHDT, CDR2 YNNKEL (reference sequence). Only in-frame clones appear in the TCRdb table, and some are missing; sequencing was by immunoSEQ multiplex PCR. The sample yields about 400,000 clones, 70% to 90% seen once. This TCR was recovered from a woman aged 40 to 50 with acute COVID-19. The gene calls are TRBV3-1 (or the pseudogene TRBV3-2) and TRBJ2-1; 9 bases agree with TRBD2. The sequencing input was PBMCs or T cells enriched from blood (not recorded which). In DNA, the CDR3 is TGTGCCAGCAGCCAAGTTTTGATCGCGGGGGGGCCTATCCGTCGTGAGCAGTTCTTC. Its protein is CASSQVLIAGGPIRREQFF.